This TCR beta chain appears in the sequencing data of a study of T cell clonotyping in hematopoietic cell transplantation. Points from the study as a whole: After transplant, recipient diversity fell while pathologically expanded clonotypes grew through day 180.

This table comes from immunoSEQ multiplex PCR, and its TCRdb copy is limited to in-frame clones, with some not included. The table shows around 8,300 clones, with 66% occurring only once. There are a few counts of this clone. Its target is unknown. CDR1 and CDR2 from the germline V gene are SNHLY and FYNNEI. The CDR3 consists of 13 residues. The V gene end was trimmed by 5 bases and the J gene end by 9 bases; junction bases not matched to a gene: 7. The sequencing used peripheral blood mononuclear cells, collected 100 days after allogeneic stem cell transplant. The rearrangement joins TRBV2 to TRBJ2-1; TRBD2 matches 7 bases. The source of this sequence is a male patient aged 60-69 years who had an allogeneic stem cell transplant from an unrelated donor, so the T cells may come from the graft donor. Some clones in this sample may be carry-over from other donors' samples. The CDR3 DNA follows: TGTGCCAGCAGTCGTCTCCGCGGGGGTGAGCAGTTCTTC. Translated: CASSRLRGGEQFF.